The rows below give T cell receptor beta chains drawn from one sample of a study of shared clonotypes between healthy human individuals. Profiling relied on immunoSEQ multiplex PCR, and the TCRdb table lists in-frame clones only, not all of them. The sample holds 650,000 to 750,000 clones, 55% to 75% seen once. The material sequenced was memory CD4+ T cells sorted from blood. Source of these receptors: a woman aged 25 to 39 in good health. CDR3s include the opening cysteine and the closing phenylalanine or tryptophan. Fields, in order: J gene, V gene, CDR3 protein.

TRBJ1-4 TRBV28 CASRPGDIYEKLFF
TRBJ2-2 TRBV27 CASTLNSLDTGELFF
TRBJ1-2 TRBV19 CASTQGRGQGYTF
TRBJ2-4 TRBV5-1 CASSSGLAGAKNIQYF
TRBJ2-5 TRBV11-3 CASSLGQGMAETQYF
TRBJ2-2 TRBV6-1 CASSDWGRYTGELFF
TRBJ2-7 TRBV28 CASRAGGVYEQYF
TRBJ2-5 TRBV5-1 CASSFLAGGEETQYF
TRBJ1-1 TRBV5-1 CASSWKKGQGSSEAFF
TRBJ1-1 TRBV6-1 CASTLNGQGGTEAFF
TRBJ2-1 TRBV28 CASSFGGYNEQFF